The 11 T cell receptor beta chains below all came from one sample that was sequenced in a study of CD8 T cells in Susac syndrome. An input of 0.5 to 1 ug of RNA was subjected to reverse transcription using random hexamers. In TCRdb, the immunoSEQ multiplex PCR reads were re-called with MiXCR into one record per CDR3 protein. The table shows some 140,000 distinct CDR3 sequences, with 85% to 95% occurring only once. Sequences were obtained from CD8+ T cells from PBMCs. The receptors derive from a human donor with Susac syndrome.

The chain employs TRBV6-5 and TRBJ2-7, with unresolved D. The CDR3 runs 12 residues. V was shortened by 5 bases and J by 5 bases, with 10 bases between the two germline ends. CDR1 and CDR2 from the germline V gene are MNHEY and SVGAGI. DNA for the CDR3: TGTGCCAGCAGTCCCGGGTGGGACGAGCAGTACTTC. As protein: CASSPGWDEQYF.

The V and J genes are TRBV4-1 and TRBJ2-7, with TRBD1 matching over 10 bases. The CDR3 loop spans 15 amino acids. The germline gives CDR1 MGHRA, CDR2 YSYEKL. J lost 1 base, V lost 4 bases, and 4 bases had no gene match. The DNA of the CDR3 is TGCGCCAGCAGCCTAGGGACAGGGGTGTCCTACGAGCAGTACTTC. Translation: CASSLGTGVSYEQYF.

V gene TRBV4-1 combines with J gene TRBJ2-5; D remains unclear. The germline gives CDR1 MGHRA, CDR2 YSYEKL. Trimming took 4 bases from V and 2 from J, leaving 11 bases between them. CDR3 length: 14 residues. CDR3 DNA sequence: TGCGCCAGCAGCCCGCAAGGGCGGCAAGAGACCCAGTACTTC. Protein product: CASSPQGRQETQYF.

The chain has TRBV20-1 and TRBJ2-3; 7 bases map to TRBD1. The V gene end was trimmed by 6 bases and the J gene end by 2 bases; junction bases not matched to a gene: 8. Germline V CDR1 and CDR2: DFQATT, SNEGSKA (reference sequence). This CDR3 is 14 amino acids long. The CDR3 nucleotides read TGCAGTGCCCCCCCGACAGGGACCACAGATACGCAGTATTTT. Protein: CSAPPTGTTDTQYF.

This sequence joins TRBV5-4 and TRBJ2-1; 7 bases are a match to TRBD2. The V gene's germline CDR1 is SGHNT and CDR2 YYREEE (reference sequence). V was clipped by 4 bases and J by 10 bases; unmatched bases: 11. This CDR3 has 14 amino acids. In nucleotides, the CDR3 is TGTGCCAGCAGCGCTCTCGCGGGAGTTTGGGAGCAGTTCTTC. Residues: CASSALAGVWEQFF.

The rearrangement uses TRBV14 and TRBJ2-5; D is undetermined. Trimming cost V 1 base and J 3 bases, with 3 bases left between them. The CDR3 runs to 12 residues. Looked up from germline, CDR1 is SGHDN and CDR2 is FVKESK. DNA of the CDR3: TGTGCCAGCAGCCAAGTAGAAGAGACCCAGTACTTC. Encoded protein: CASSQVEETQYF.

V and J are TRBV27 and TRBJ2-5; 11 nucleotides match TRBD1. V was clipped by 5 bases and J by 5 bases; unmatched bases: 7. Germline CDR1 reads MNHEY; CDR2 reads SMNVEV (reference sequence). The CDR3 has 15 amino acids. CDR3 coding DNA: TGTGCCAGCAGTCCCGGACAGGGGGCCTTTGAGACCCAGTACTTC. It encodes CASSPGQGAFETQYF.

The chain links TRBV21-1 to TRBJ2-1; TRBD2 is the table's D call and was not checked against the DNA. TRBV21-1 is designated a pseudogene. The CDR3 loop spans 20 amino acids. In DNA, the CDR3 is TGTGCCAGCAGCATTCTTACGGGACTAGCGGGACCTCTACCTCTCAATGAGCAGTTCTTC. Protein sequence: CASSILTGLAGPLPLNEQFF.

CDR3 coding DNA: TGCAGTGCTAGAGAGGTGTTTGACTCGGGAGAGCAGTACTTC. Translation: CSAREVFDSGEQYF. The rearrangement uses TRBV20-1 and TRBJ2-7; tentative D call: TRBD2 (5 bases). This CDR3 has 14 amino acids. The germline gives CDR1 DFQATT, CDR2 SNEGSKA (reference sequence). V was shortened by 0 bases and J by 7 bases, with 16 bases between the two germline ends.

The CDR3 loop is CATSRDRGQVSYEQYF. CDR3 nucleotides: TGTGCCACCAGCAGAGATCGGGGACAGGTTTCCTACGAGCAGTACTTC. The gene calls are TRBV15 and TRBJ2-7; 8 bases fit TRBD1. The CDR3 loop spans 16 amino acids. V was pared by 0 bases and J by 1 base, with 5 bases of the junction left unmatched. Germline V gene lookup returns CDR1 LNHNV and CDR2 YYDKDF (reference sequence).

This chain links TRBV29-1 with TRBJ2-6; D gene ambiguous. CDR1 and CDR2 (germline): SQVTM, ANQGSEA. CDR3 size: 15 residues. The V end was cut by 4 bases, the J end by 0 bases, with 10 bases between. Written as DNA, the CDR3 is TGCAGCGTTGCACTTCAGGACTCTGGGGCCAACGTCCTGACTTTC. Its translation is CSVALQDSGANVLTF.